This T cell receptor (beta chain) was captured by sequencing in a study of post-analysis software for immune sequencing data. Study details: Patients had relapsing-remitting, secondary progressive or progressive-relapsing multiple sclerosis; some lacked subtype. Overall study results and limits: Patients showed TRBV5-6, TRBV5-1 and TRBV20-1 among a few TRBV segments more frequent than in controls. Under the F measure, samples that were prepared in one batch clustered strongly together.

The CDR3 covers 15 residues. CDR1 and CDR2 (germline): SQVTM, ANQGSEA. This clonotype came up a few times. Its antigen is undetermined. A much larger clonotype is one base distant, so this may be a read error. Unique molecular identifiers were present in the TCR beta cDNA libraries. TCRdb ran MiXCR on the PCR reads and lists one entry per CDR3 protein. The table records about 800,000 distinct CDR3 sequences, about 27% of them present only once. The sample consisted of blood. The clonotype originates from a girl aged 10-17 years with multiple sclerosis. The V call is TRBV29-1, the J call TRBJ2-1; the D gene is possibly TRBD2 (5 bases). Here the CDR3 reads CSVEEVGSSYNGQFF. CDR3 bases: TGCAGCGTTGAAGAGGTAGGGAGCTCCTACAATGGGCAGTTCTTC.